These 14 T cell receptor beta chains came from one sample sequenced in a study of blood T cell repertoires in COVID-19. TCRdb's copy holds only in-frame clones and misses some; the assay was immunoSEQ multiplex PCR. The sample comprises approximately 54,000 clones, around 83% of which are singletons, and about 4% rests with the top ten. Sequenced input: peripheral blood. The receptors stem from a man at least 80 years old with active COVID-19.

The chain uses TRBV5-5 and TRBJ2-1; perhaps TRBD1 as D (6 bases). V was cut by 0 bases and J by 8 bases, with 15 bases left in between. Germline V gene data show CDR1 as SGHKS and CDR2 as YYEKEE (reference sequence). CDR3 length: 15 residues. The CDR3 loop is CASSLVDTGWDEQFF. The DNA for the CDR3 is TGTGCCAGCAGCTTGGTGGATACAGGGTGGGATGAGCAGTTCTTC.

The rearrangement joins TRBV9 to TRBJ2-1, with 10 bases identical to TRBD2. V shed 6 bases, J shed 8 bases, and the junction held 11 bases outside the gene matches. CDR1 SGDLS and CDR2 YYNGEE come from the germline V gene. The CDR3 covers 15 residues. The CDR3 region is CASNRAGGPGDEQFF. The CDR3 DNA reads TGTGCCAGCAACCGAGCGGGAGGGCCGGGGGATGAGCAGTTCTTC.

The chain recombines TRBV18 with TRBJ2-1; 11 nucleotides align to TRBD1. V trimming: 3 bases; J trimming: 9 bases; junction bases outside the gene matches: 4. This CDR3 has 14 amino acids. The germline V gene has CDR1 KGHSH and CDR2 LQKENI. The CDR3 spells CASSPNGQGAEQFF. In nucleotides, the CDR3 is TGTGCCAGCTCACCTAACGGACAGGGGGCTGAGCAGTTCTTC. Looking up the rest from reference TRBV18 and TRBJ2-1 gives the full variable domain: NAGVMQNPRHLVRRRGQEARLRCSPMKGHSHVYWYRQLPEEGLKFMVYLQKENIIDESGMPKERFSAEFPKEGPSILRIQQVVRGDSAAYFCASSPNGQGAEQFFGPGTRLTVL.

This chain connects TRBV29-1 to TRBJ2-7; 8 bases fit TRBD2. Trimming at V came to 0 bases and at J to 3 bases, leaving 4 bases not matched to a gene. CDR3 length: 14 amino acids. Germline CDR1 reads SQVTM; CDR2 reads ANQGSEA. The CDR3 region is CSVEDAGGGYEQYF. The CDR3 nucleotides read TGCAGCGTTGAAGATGCCGGGGGGGGCTACGAGCAGTACTTC.

This chain joins TRBV18 and TRBJ1-1; 7 bases map to TRBD1. Germline V CDR1 and CDR2: KGHSH, LQKENI. V dropped 6 bases and J dropped 0; count of bases not matched to a gene: 7. The CDR3 has 15 residues. DNA for the CDR3: TGTGCCAGCTCCTTAACAGGGGTCATGAACACTGAAGCTTTCTTT. It specifies CASSLTGVMNTEAFF.

The J gene is TRBJ1-5, the V gene TRBV19; the D is unclear. CDR3 length: 14 amino acids. The germline CDR1 and CDR2 sequences are LNHDA and SQIVND (reference sequence). The V and J ends lost 2 bases and 5 bases respectively, with 10 bases between them. CDR3 protein: CASSISLRDQPQHF. CDR3 in DNA: TGTGCCAGTAGTATATCTTTGAGGGATCAGCCCCAGCATTTT.

The rearrangement uses TRBV10-3 and TRBJ2-1, with 7 bases aligning to TRBD2. In germline, CDR1 is ENHRY, CDR2 SYGVKD. V lost 3 bases to trimming and J lost 9 bases; unmatched junction nucleotides: 14. The CDR3 totals 16 residues. CDR3 DNA sequence: TGTGCCATCAGTGATTCTTTTCGGGAGGAGCGGGCTGAGCAGTTCTTC. Its protein product is CAISDSFREERAEQFF.

The chain combines TRBV4-1 with TRBJ2-7; D remains ambiguous. The CDR3 covers 16 residues. The V end lost 0 bases, the J end lost 7 bases, and 19 bases lay between the germline ends. CDR1 is MGHRA, CDR2 YSYEKL, per germline. CDR3 sequence: CASSQDPSVGRREQYF. CDR3 in DNA: TGCGCCAGCAGCCAAGATCCATCGGTAGGCCGCAGGGAGCAGTACTTC.

This clone was seen only a few times. The genes are TRBV7-2 and TRBJ1-5, with unresolved D. This CDR3 is built from 14 residues. The V gene lost 3 bases and the J gene lost 3 bases, with 9 bases spanning the gap. Germline V gene lookup returns CDR1 SGHTA and CDR2 FQGNSA. As DNA, the CDR3 is TGTGCCAGCAGCTTGAGGTCCCTCAATCAGCCCCAGCATTTT. Amino acid sequence: CASSLRSLNQPQHF.

This sequence joins TRBV7-2 and TRBJ2-7, with D perhaps TRBD2 (5 bases). Germline values: CDR1 SGHTA, CDR2 FQGNSA. Between the trimmed V and J ends, which lost 1 base and 2 bases, there was a span of 12 bases. The CDR3 is 15 residues long. DNA of the CDR3: TGTGCCAGCAGCTTAGGAGGGAGTGACCCCTACGAGCAGTACTTC. The encoded protein is CASSLGGSDPYEQYF.

The rearrangement links TRBV7-7 to TRBJ2-1, with 8 nucleotides matching TRBD1. Germline V gene sequence: CDR1 SSHAT, CDR2 FNYEAQ (reference sequence). The V segment lost 5 bases and the J segment 9 bases; nucleotides outside the gene matches: 6. The CDR3 totals 13 residues. Written as DNA, the CDR3 is TGTGCCAGCAGCACGGACAGGGACGGTGAGCAGTTCTTC. Its protein is CASSTDRDGEQFF.

The rearrangement uses TRBV18 and TRBJ2-7; 10 bases align to TRBD1. With V trimmed by 3 bases and J by 2 bases, 16 bases remained unmatched. The CDR3 length is 19 residues. Germline values: CDR1 KGHSH, CDR2 LQKENI. The CDR3 is CASSPVLPGQGRVPYEQYF. CDR3 coding DNA: TGTGCCAGCTCACCCGTACTACCGGGACAGGGGAGGGTTCCCTACGAGCAGTACTTC. The full variable domain, in which reference TRBV18 and TRBJ2-7 provide the parts outside the CDR3, is NAGVMQNPRHLVRRRGQEARLRCSPMKGHSHVYWYRQLPEEGLKFMVYLQKENIIDESGMPKERFSAEFPKEGPSILRIQQVVRGDSAAYFCASSPVLPGQGRVPYEQYFGPGTRLTVT.

This chain connects TRBV28 to TRBJ2-7; D call uncertain. Looked up from germline, CDR1 is MDHEN and CDR2 is SYDVKM. The CDR3 is made up of 10 amino acids. V lost 5 bases and J lost 4, with 3 bases in between. The DNA of the CDR3 is TGTGCCAGCAGTCGTTACGAGCAGTACTTC. This encodes CASSRYEQYF.

The genes are TRBV30 and TRBJ1-6, with TRBD1 as a possible D gene (5 bases). Germline CDR1 is GTSNPN and CDR2 is SVGIG (reference sequence). This CDR3 is 12 amino acids long. V was pared by 5 bases and J by 7 bases, with 9 bases between. The chain's CDR3 is CAWRGGNSPLHF. CDR3 in DNA: TGTGCCTGGCGGGGGGGGAATTCACCCCTCCACTTT.